This TCR beta chain was documented in a study of T cells in Graves' hyperthyroidism and ophthalmopathy. The sample holds a few counts of this clonotype. The ends lost 2 bases at V and 8 bases at J; junction bases unmatched: 2. The V gene's germline CDR1 is DFQATT and CDR2 SNEGSKA (reference sequence). This CDR3 has 13 amino acids. Researchers amplified the TCR beta CDR3 regions from RNA transcripts. HTBI primers were the set used in a first-round RT-PCR of the TCR CDR3. TCRdb called the multiplex PCR reads again in MiXCR, with one record for every CDR3 protein. Of under 350,000 distinct CDR3 sequences in the sample, over 15% were seen once.

This receptor was identified in a woman aged 55-75 years with Graves' ophthalmopathy. The sequenced material came from blood. The chain employs TRBV20-1 and TRBJ2-2, with 10 positions matching TRBD2. The CDR3 loop reads CSARPSGRGELFF. CDR3 in DNA: TGCAGTGCTAGACCTAGCGGGAGAGGGGAGCTGTTTTTT.